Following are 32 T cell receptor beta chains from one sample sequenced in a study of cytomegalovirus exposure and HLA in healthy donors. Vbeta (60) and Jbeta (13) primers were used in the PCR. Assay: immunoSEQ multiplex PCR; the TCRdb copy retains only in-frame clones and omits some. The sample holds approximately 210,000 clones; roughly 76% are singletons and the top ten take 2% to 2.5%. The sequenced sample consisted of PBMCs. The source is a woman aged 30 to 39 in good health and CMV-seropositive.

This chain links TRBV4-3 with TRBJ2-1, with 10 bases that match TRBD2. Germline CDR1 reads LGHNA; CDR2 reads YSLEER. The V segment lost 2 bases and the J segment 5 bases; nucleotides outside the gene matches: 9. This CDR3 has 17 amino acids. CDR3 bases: TGCGCCAGCAGCCAAATTCCAGGGACTAGCGAGGACAATGAGCAGTTCTTC. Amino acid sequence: CASSQIPGTSEDNEQFF.

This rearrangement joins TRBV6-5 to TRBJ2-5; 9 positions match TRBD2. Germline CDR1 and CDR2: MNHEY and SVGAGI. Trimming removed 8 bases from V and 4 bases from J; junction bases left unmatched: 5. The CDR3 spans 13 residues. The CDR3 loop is CASWTSVAETQYF. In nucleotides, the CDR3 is TGTGCCAGCTGGACTAGCGTGGCAGAGACCCAGTACTTC.

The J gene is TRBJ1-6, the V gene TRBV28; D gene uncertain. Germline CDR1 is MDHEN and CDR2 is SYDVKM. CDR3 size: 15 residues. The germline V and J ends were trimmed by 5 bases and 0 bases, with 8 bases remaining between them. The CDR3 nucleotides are TGTGCCAGCAGTCTAGGGAGCTCCTATAATTCACCCCTCCACTTT. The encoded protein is CASSLGSSYNSPLHF.

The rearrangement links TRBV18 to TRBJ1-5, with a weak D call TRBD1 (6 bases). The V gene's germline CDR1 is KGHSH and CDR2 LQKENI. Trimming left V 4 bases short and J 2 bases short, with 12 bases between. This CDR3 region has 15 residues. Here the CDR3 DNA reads TGTGCCAGCTCACTTACAGGGTTCCGCAATCAGCCCCAGCATTTT. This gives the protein CASSLTGFRNQPQHF.

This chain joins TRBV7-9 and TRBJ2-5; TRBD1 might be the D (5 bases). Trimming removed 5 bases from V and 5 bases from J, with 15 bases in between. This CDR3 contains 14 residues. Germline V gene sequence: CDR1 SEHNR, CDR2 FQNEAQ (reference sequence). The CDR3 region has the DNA TGTGCCAGCAGCCCTGACAGTGGGGCGGAGACCCAGTACTTC. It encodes CASSPDSGAETQYF.

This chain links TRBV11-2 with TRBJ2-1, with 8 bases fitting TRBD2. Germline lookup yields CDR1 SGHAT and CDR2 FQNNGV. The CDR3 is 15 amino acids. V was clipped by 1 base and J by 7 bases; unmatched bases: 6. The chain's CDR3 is CASSLVRGGGNEQFF. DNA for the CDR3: TGTGCCAGCAGCTTAGTACGGGGGGGAGGGAATGAGCAGTTCTTC.

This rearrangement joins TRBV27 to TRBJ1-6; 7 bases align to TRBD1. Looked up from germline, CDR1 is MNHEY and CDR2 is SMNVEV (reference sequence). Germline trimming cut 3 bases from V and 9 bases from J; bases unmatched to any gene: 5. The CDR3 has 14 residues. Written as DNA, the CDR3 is TGTGCCAGCAGTTTCGACAGGGTAGGTTCACCCCTCCACTTT. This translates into CASSFDRVGSPLHF.

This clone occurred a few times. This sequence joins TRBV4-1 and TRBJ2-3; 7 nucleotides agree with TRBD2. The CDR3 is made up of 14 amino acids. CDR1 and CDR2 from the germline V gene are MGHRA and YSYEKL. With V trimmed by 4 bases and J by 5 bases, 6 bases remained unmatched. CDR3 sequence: CASSPMTSRDTQYF. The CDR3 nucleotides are TGCGCCAGCAGCCCGATGACTAGCCGAGATACGCAGTATTTT.

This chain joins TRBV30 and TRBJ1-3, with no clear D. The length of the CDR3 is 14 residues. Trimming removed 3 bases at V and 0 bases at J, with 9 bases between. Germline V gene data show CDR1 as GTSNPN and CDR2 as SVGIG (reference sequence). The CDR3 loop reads CAWSGVFSGNTIYF. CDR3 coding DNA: TGTGCCTGGAGCGGGGTCTTCTCTGGAAACACCATATATTTT.

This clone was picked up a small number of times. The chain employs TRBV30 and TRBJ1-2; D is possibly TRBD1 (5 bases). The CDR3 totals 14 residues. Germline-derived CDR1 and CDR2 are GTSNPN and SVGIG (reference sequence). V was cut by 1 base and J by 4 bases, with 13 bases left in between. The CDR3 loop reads CAWSATGLSYGYTF. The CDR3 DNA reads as TGTGCCTGGAGTGCAACGGGACTCAGCTATGGCTACACCTTC. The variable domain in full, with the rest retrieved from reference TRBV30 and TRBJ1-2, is SQTIHQWPATLVQPVGSPLSLECTVEGTSNPNLYWYRQAAGRGLQLLFYSVGIGQISSEVPQNLSASRPQDRQFILSSKKLLLSDSGFYLCAWSATGLSYGYTFGSGTRLTVV.

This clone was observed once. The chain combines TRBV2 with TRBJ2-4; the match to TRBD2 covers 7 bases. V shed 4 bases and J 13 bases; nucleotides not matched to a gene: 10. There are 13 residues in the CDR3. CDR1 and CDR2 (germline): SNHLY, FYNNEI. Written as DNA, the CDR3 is TGTGCCAGCAGTGTATGGGGGGGTCAGAAACAGTACTTC. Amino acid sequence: CASSVWGGQKQYF. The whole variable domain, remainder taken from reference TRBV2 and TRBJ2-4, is EPEVTQTPSHQVTQMGQEVILRCVPISNHLYFYWYRQILGQKVEFLVSFYNNEISEKSEIFDDQFSVERPDGSNFTLKIRSTKLEDSAMYFCASSVWGGQKQYFGAGTRLSVL.

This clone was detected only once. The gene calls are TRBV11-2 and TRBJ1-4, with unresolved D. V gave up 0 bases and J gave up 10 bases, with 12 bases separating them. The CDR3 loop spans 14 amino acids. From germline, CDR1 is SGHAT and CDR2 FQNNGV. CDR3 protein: CASSLDRSAVKLFF. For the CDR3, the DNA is TGTGCCAGCAGCTTAGATCGTTCTGCAGTAAAACTGTTTTTT.

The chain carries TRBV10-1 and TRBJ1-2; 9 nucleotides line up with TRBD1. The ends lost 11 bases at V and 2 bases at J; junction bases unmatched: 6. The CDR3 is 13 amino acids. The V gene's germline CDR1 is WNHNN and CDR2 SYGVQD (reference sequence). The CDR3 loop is CAGRTGANYGYTF. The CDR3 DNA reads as TGCGCCGGAAGGACAGGGGCGAACTATGGCTACACCTTC.

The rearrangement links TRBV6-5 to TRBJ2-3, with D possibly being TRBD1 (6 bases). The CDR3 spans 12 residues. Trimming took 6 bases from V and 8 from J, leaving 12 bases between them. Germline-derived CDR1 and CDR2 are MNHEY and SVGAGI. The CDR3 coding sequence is TGTGCCAGCAGCCCCAGGGGTGGTACGCAGTATTTT. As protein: CASSPRGGTQYF.

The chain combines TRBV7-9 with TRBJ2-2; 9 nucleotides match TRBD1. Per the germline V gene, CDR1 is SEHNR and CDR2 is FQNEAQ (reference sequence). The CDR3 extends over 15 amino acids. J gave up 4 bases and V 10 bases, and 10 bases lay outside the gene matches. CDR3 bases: TGTGCCATGGCCGGAACGACAGGGGGCACCGGGGAGCTGTTTTTT. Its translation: CAMAGTTGGTGELFF.

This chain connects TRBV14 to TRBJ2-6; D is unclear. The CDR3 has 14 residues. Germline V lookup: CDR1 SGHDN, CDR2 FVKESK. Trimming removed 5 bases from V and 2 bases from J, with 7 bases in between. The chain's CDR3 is CASSATAGANVLTF. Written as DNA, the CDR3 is TGTGCCAGCAGCGCTACAGCTGGGGCCAACGTCCTGACTTTC.

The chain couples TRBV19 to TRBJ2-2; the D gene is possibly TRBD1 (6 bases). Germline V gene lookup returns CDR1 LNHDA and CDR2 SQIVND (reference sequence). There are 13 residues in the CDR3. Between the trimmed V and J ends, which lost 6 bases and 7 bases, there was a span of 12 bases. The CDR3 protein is CASSRTVSGELFF. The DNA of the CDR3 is TGTGCCAGTAGCCGGACAGTCAGCGGGGAGCTGTTTTTT.

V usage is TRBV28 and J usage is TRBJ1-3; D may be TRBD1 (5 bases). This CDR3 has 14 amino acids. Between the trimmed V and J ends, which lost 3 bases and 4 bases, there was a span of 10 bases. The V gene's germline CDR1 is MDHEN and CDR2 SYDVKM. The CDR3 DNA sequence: TGTGCCAGCAGTTTTGCAGGGATCGGAAACACCATATATTTT. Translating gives CASSFAGIGNTIYF.

The CDR3 region has the DNA TGTGCCAGTAGTATGTGGGGAGTCGGGGAGCTGTTTTTT. Protein product: CASSMWGVGELFF. The rearrangement joins TRBV19 to TRBJ2-2; D is possibly TRBD2 (5 bases). The CDR3 covers 13 residues. V was cut by 3 bases and J by 7 bases, with 9 bases left in between. Germline values: CDR1 LNHDA, CDR2 SQIVND (reference sequence).

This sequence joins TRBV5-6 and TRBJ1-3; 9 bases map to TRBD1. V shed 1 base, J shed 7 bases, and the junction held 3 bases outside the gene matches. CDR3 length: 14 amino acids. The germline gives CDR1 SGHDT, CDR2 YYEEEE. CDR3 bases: TGTGCCAGCAGCTTGTGGACAGGGGTGAACACCATATATTTT. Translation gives CASSLWTGVNTIYF.

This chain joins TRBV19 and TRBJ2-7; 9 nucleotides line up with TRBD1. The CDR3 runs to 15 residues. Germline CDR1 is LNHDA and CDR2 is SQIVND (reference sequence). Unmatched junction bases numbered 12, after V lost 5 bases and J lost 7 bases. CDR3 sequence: CASSSPGQGRWEQYF. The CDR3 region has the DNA TGTGCCAGTAGTTCCCCGGGACAGGGACGTTGGGAGCAGTACTTC.

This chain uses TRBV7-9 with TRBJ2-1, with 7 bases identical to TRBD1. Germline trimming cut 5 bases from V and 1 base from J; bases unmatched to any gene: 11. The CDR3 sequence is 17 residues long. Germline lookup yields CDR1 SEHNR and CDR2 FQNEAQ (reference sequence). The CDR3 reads CASSPRSGTASYNEQFF. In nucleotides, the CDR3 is TGTGCCAGCAGCCCCCGCTCCGGGACAGCATCCTACAATGAGCAGTTCTTC.

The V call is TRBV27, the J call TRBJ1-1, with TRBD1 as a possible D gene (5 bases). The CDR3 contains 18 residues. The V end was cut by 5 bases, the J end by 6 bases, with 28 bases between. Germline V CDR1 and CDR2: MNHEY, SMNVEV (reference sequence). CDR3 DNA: TGTGCCAGCAGTCCTATTTTCCCCCCGGGGGGGACCAACCCTGAAGCTTTCTTT. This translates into CASSPIFPPGGTNPEAFF.

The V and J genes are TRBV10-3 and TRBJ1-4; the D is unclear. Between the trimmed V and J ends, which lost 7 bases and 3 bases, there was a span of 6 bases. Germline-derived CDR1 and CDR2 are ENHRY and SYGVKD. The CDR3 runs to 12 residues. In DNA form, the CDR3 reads TGTGCCATCACCCCGGCTAATGAAAAACTGTTTTTT. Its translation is CAITPANEKLFF.

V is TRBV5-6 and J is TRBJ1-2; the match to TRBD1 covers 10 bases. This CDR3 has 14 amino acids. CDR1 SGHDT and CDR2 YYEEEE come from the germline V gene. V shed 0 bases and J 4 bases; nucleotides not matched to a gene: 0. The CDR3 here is CASSLGQGAYGYTF. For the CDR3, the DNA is TGTGCCAGCAGCTTGGGACAGGGGGCCTATGGCTACACCTTC.

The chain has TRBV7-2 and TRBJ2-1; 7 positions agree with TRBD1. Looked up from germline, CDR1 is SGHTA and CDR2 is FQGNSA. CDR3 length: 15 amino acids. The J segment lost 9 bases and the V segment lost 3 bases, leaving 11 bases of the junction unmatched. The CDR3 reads CASSLDRPPNTEQFF. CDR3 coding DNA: TGTGCCAGCAGCTTGGACAGGCCGCCTAATACTGAGCAGTTCTTC. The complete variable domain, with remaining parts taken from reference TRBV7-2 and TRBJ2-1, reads GAGVSQSPSNKVTEKGKDVELRCDPISGHTALYWYRQSLGQGLEFLIYFQGNSAPDKSGLPSDRFSAERTGGSVSTLTIQRTQQEDSAVYLCASSLDRPPNTEQFFGPGTRLTVL.

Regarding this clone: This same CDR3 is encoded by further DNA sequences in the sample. CDR3 nucleotides: TGCAGTGCTAACCGGGGGGAGACCCAGTACTTC. Amino acid sequence: CSANRGETQYF. The chain combines TRBV20-1 with TRBJ2-5; maybe TRBD2 (6 bases). With 4 bases removed from V and 5 bases from J, the gap between germline ends came to 8 bases. Per germline, CDR1 DFQATT and CDR2 SNEGSKA (reference sequence). There are 11 residues in the CDR3.

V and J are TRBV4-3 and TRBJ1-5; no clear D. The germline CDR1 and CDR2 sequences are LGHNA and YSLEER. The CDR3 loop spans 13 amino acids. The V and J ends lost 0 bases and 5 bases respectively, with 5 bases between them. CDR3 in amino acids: CASSQDQYQPQHF. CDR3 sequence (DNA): TGCGCCAGCAGCCAAGATCAGTATCAGCCCCAGCATTTT.

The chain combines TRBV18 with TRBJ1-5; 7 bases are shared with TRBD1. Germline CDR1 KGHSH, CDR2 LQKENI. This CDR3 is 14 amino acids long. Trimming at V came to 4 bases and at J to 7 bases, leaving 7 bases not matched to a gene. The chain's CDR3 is CASSQGTVRQPQHF. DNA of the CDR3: TGTGCCAGCTCACAGGGGACAGTCCGACAGCCCCAGCATTTT.

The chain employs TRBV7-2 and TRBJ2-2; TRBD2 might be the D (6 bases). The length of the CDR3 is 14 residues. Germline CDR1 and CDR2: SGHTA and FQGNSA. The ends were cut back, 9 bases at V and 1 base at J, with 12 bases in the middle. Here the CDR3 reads CASFLGGNTGELFF. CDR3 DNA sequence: TGTGCCAGTTTTTTGGGGGGGAACACCGGGGAGCTGTTTTTT.

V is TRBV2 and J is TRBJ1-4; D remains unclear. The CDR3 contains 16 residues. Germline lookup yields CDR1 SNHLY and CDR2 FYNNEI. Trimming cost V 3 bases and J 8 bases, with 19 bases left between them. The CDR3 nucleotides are TGTGCCAGCAGTGAGCTCGCGAGGGTAGGGTTCGAAAAACTGTTTTTT. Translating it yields CASSELARVGFEKLFF.

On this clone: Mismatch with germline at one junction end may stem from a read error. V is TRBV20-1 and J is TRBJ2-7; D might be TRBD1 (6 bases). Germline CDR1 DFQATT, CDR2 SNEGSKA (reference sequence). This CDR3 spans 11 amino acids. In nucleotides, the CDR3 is TGCAGTGCTCCTGACCGGGACACTCGAAACTTC. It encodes CSAPDRDTRNF.